The following is a T cell receptor beta chain sequence with its context. These data belong to a study of blood T cell repertoires in COVID-19. Study background: Samples of COVID-19 (acute and convalescent) were obtained from the United States, Italy and Spain. Sources were T cells, B-cell-depleted T cells, or PBMCs; the material itself was cDNA or gDNA.

V was pared by 7 bases and J by 0 bases, with 13 bases between. This CDR3 comprises 14 residues. CDR1 and CDR2 from the germline V gene are MNHEY and SVGAGI. Some clones are missing from TCRdb's copy, which holds only in-frame ones; the method was immunoSEQ multiplex PCR. The data hold approximately 110,000 clones, with around four fifths observed a single time. The receptor's source is a woman in her 70s with acute or convalescent COVID-19. The rearrangement uses TRBV6-5 and TRBJ2-7; tentatively, D is TRBD1 (6 bases). The source material was peripheral blood. The DNA for the CDR3 is TGTGCCAGCACCCAGGCAGGGGCCTCCTACGAGCAGTACTTC. Translated, it gives CASTQAGASYEQYF.